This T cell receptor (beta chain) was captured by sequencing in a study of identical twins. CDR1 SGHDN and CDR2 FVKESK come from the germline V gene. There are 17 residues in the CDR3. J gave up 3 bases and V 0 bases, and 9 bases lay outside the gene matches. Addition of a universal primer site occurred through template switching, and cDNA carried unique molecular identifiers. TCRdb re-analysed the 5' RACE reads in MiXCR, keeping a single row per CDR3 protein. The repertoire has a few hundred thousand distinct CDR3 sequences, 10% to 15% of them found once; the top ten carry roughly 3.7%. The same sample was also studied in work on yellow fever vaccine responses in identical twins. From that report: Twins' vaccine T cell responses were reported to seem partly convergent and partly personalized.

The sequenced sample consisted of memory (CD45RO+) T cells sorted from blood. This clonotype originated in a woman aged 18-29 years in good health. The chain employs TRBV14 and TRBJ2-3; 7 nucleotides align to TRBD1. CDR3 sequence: CASSQDKGQVRTDTQYF. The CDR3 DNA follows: TGTGCCAGCAGCCAAGATAAAGGACAGGTTCGGACAGATACGCAGTATTTT.